The sequence of this T cell receptor (beta chain) was determined in a study of blood T cell repertoires in COVID-19. Study-wide background: Acute and convalescent COVID-19 specimens originated in the United States, Italy and Spain. T cells, B-cell-depleted T cells, or PBMCs supplied cDNA or gDNA.

CDR1 is LNHDA, CDR2 SQIVND, per germline (reference sequence). The germline V and J ends were trimmed by 4 bases and 0 bases, with 12 bases remaining between them. This CDR3 is 15 amino acids long. In the study's own analysis: Scientists estimated how many nucleated cells there were by amplifying reference gene primers. Profiled with immunoSEQ multiplex PCR; TCRdb holds only in-frame clones, not every one. Clone size and V and J calls were adopted from that table, with D and trimming inferred from the DNA. The sample records 200,000 to 250,000 clones, just over 85% being singletons. The chain joins TRBV19 to TRBJ1-1; no clear D gene. Sequencing was done on a sample of peripheral blood. The receptor's source is a man aged 25-45 years who had recovered from COVID-19. This CDR3 reads CASSSPPTVNTEAFF. The DNA of the CDR3 is TGTGCCAGTAGTAGTCCCCCCACAGTGAACACTGAAGCTTTCTTT. The whole variable domain, remainder taken from reference TRBV19 and TRBJ1-1, is DGGITQSPKYLFRKEGQNVTLSCEQNLNHDAMYWYRQDPGQGLRLIYYSQIVNDFQKGDIAEGYSVSREKKESFPLTVTSAQKNPTAFYLCASSSPPTVNTEAFFGQGTRLTVV.